The 15 T cell receptor beta chains below come from one sample, sequenced in a study of blood T cell repertoires in COVID-19. Produced via immunoSEQ multiplex PCR; TCRdb's table is partial and in-frame only. The table shows approximately 90,000 clones, with about four fifths occurring only once. The sequenced sample consisted of peripheral blood. Every receptor here comes from a man in his 70s with COVID-19, enrolled during active disease.

The chain uses TRBV15 and TRBJ2-1, with 11 nucleotides matching TRBD2. The germline CDR1 and CDR2 sequences are LNHNV and YYDKDF (reference sequence). The CDR3 has 19 amino acids. V lost 1 base to trimming and J lost 3 bases; unmatched junction nucleotides: 11. CDR3: CATSRGSGGLAGGYNEQFF. The CDR3, as DNA: TGTGCCACCAGCAGAGGCTCGGGGGGGCTAGCGGGAGGCTACAATGAGCAGTTCTTC.

The chain is built from TRBV15 and TRBJ1-2; 9 bases are a match to TRBD1. J was trimmed by 8 bases and V by 2 bases; bases with no gene match: 9. CDR3 length equals 15 residues. Germline CDR1 LNHNV, CDR2 YYDKDF (reference sequence). CDR3 protein: CATSRRTGDLGGYTF. CDR3 nucleotides: TGTGCCACCAGCAGACGGACAGGGGATTTGGGGGGCTACACCTTC. Drawing the rest from reference TRBV15 and TRBJ1-2, the complete variable domain is DAMVIQNPRYQVTQFGKPVTLSCSQTLNHNVMYWYQQKSSQAPKLLFHYYDKDFNNEADTPDNFQSRRPNTSFCFLDIRSPGLGDTAMYLCATSRRTGDLGGYTFGSGTRLTVV.

The chain links TRBV3-1 (or the pseudogene TRBV3-2) to TRBJ2-1; TRBD2 matches at 15 bases. The CDR3 loop spans 18 amino acids. From germline, CDR1 is LGHDT and CDR2 YNNKEL (reference sequence). After removal of 0 bases from V and 5 bases from J, the junction contained 5 bases not matched to a gene. The CDR3 sequence: CASSQDGLAGGPNNEQFF. Here the CDR3 DNA reads TGTGCCAGCAGCCAAGATGGACTAGCGGGGGGGCCGAACAATGAGCAGTTCTTC.

This clone was counted once. This rearrangement joins TRBV19 to TRBJ1-2; the match to TRBD1 covers 8 bases. V shed 9 bases and J 7 bases; nucleotides not matched to a gene: 13. The CDR3 loop spans 14 amino acids. Looked up from germline, CDR1 is LNHDA and CDR2 is SQIVND (reference sequence). The CDR3 here is CASKGVQGVGGYTF. The CDR3 bases are TGTGCCAGCAAGGGGGTACAGGGGGTAGGTGGCTACACCTTC.

The rearrangement joins TRBV11-2 to TRBJ1-5; D ambiguous. This CDR3 has 14 residues. V was shortened by 5 bases and J by 7 bases, with 15 bases between the two germline ends. CDR1 is SGHAT and CDR2 is FQNNGV in the germline V gene. CDR3 amino acids: CASSITGSAQPQHF. CDR3 sequence (DNA): TGTGCCAGCAGCATAACGGGGAGCGCCCAGCCCCAGCATTTT.

The rearrangement uses TRBV27 and TRBJ1-1; perhaps TRBD1 as D (5 bases). This CDR3 is built from 14 residues. Looked up from germline, CDR1 is MNHEY and CDR2 is SMNVEV (reference sequence). Trimming left V 0 bases short and J 9 bases short, with 14 bases between. CDR3 bases: TGTGCCAGCAGTTTATCGCAGGGTGGGGAAAAAGCTTTCTTT. It codes for CASSLSQGGEKAFF.

J is TRBJ2-1 and V is TRBV24-1, with 11 bases identical to TRBD2. The trim removed 3 bases at V and 5 bases at J, leaving 5 bases unmatched. The CDR3 loop spans 16 amino acids. Germline lookup yields CDR1 KGHDR and CDR2 SFDVKD. The CDR3 sequence is CATSDPVAGGDNEQFF. DNA for the CDR3: TGTGCCACCAGTGATCCGGTAGCGGGGGGGGACAATGAGCAGTTCTTC.

The CDR3 spells CASSFNTGGGNSPLHF. The CDR3, as DNA: TGTGCCAGCAGCTTTAATACAGGGGGAGGTAATTCACCCCTCCACTTT. J is TRBJ1-6 and V is TRBV7-9, with 8 bases fitting TRBD1. CDR3 length equals 16 residues. Germline CDR1 is SEHNR and CDR2 is FQNEAQ (reference sequence). Trimming took 3 bases from V and 6 from J; bases not matched to a gene: 7.

J is TRBJ1-2 and V is TRBV20-1; TRBD1 agrees at 7 bases. V shed 3 bases, J shed 4 bases, and the junction held 5 bases outside the gene matches. The V gene's germline CDR1 is DFQATT and CDR2 SNEGSKA (reference sequence). CDR3 length: 13 residues. The chain's CDR3 is CSASTGAIYGYTF. Written as DNA, the CDR3 is TGCAGTGCTAGTACAGGGGCTATCTATGGCTACACCTTC.

CDR3 coding DNA: TGTGCCAGTAGTGCCCGGGGGACAGGGGCCGTCTATAATTCACCCCTCCACTTT. This encodes CASSARGTGAVYNSPLHF. The genes are TRBV19 and TRBJ1-6; 10 positions agree with TRBD1. From germline, CDR1 is LNHDA and CDR2 SQIVND (reference sequence). V lost 5 bases and J lost 3; bases outside the gene matches: 10. The CDR3 spans 18 residues. The full variable domain, its missing parts supplied by reference TRBV19 and TRBJ1-6, is DGGITQSPKYLFRKEGQNVTLSCEQNLNHDAMYWYRQDPGQGLRLIYYSQIVNDFQKGDIAEGYSVSREKKESFPLTVTSAQKNPTAFYLCASSARGTGAVYNSPLHFGNGTRLTVT.

This sequence joins TRBV3-1 (or the pseudogene TRBV3-2) and TRBJ1-2, with D possibly being TRBD1 (6 bases). This CDR3 has 15 residues. Germline V gene data show CDR1 as LGHDT and CDR2 as YNNKEL (reference sequence). The germline V and J ends were trimmed by 0 bases and 6 bases, with 14 bases remaining between them. CDR3 sequence: CASSQDRGPLDGYTF. In DNA, the CDR3 is TGTGCCAGCAGCCAAGACAGGGGACCCTTGGATGGCTACACCTTC.

This chain links TRBV28 with TRBJ1-2; a possible D gene is TRBD1 (6 bases). Trimming pared 6 bases from V and 4 bases from J, leaving 12 bases between. The CDR3 runs to 13 residues. The germline V gene encodes CDR1 MDHEN and CDR2 SYDVKM. The CDR3 reads CASSLQGAYGYTF. CDR3 DNA sequence: TGTGCCAGCAGCTTACAGGGTGCCTATGGCTACACCTTC.

The sample holds one count of this clone. The rearrangement uses TRBV25-1 and TRBJ1-2; 7 nucleotides match TRBD1. Losses at the gene ends were 4 bases for V and 5 bases for J; bases not matched to a gene: 10. This CDR3 has 15 residues. The germline V gene encodes CDR1 MGHDK and CDR2 SYGVNS. CDR3 bases: TGTGCCAGCAGTGCCCAGGACAGGTCTTCATATGGCTACACCTTC. Translated, it gives CASSAQDRSSYGYTF.

V and J are TRBV6-2 or TRBV6-3 and TRBJ2-2; 10 bases map to TRBD1. The CDR3 covers 16 residues. CDR1 and CDR2 (germline): MNHEY, SVGEGT. J was trimmed by 10 bases and V by 6 bases; bases with no gene match: 14. The CDR3 is CASSQYAGTGDVELFF. CDR3 nucleotide sequence: TGTGCCAGCAGCCAGTACGCCGGGACAGGGGATGTGGAGCTGTTTTTT.

The V gene is TRBV2, the J gene TRBJ1-4, with 9 bases fitting TRBD1. The CDR3 sequence is 13 residues long. The junction had 5 bases not matched to a gene; V was cut back by 7 bases and J by 8 bases. The germline CDR1 and CDR2 sequences are SNHLY and FYNNEI. The CDR3 loop reads CASNRQGGEKLFF. The CDR3 DNA follows: TGTGCCAGCAACAGACAGGGGGGCGAAAAACTGTTTTTT. Looking up the rest from reference TRBV2 and TRBJ1-4 gives the full variable domain: EPEVTQTPSHQVTQMGQEVILRCVPISNHLYFYWYRQILGQKVEFLVSFYNNEISEKSEIFDDQFSVERPDGSNFTLKIRSTKLEDSAMYFCASNRQGGEKLFFGSGTQLSVL.